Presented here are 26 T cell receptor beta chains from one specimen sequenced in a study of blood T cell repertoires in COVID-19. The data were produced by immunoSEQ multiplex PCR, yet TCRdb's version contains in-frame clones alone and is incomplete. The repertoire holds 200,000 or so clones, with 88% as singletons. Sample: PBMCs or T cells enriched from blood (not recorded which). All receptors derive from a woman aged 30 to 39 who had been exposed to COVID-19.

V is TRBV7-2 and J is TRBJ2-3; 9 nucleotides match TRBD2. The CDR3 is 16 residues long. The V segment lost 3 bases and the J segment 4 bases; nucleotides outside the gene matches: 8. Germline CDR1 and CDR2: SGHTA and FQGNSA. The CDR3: CASSFGTSILADTQYF. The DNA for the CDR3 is TGTGCCAGCAGCTTTGGGACTAGCATTCTCGCAGATACGCAGTATTTT.

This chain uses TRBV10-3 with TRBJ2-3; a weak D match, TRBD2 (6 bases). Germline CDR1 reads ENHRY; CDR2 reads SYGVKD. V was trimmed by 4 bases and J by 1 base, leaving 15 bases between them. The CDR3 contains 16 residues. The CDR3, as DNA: TGTGCCATCAGTGGGACCGCGGCTAGCGGCACAGATACGCAGTATTTT. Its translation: CAISGTAASGTDTQYF.

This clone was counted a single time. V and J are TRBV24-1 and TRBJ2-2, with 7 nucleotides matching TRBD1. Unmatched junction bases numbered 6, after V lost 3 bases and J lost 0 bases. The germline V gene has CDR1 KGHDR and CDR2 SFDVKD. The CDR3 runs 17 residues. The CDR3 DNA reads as TGTGCCACCAGTGATCCGATGACAGGGACGAACACCGGGGAGCTGTTTTTT. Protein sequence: CATSDPMTGTNTGELFF.

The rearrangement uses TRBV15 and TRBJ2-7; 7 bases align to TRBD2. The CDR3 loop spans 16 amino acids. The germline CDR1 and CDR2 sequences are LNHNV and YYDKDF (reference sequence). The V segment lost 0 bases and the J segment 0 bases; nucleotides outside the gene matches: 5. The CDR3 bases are TGTGCCACCAGCAGAGAACTAGCGCTCGCCTCCTACGAGCAGTACTTC. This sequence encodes CATSRELALASYEQYF.

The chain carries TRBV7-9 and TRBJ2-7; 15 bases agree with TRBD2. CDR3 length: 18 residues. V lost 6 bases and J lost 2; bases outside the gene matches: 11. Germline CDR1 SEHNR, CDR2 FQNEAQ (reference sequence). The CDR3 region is CASRRTSGRAREAYEQYF. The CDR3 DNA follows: TGTGCCAGCAGACGGACTAGCGGGAGGGCCAGAGAAGCCTACGAGCAGTACTTC. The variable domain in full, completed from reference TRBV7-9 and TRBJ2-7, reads DTGVSQNPRHKITKRGQNVTFRCDPISEHNRLYWYRQTLGQGPEFLTYFQNEAQLEKSRLLSDRFSAERPKGSFSTLEIQRTEQGDSAMYLCASRRTSGRAREAYEQYFGPGTRLTVT.

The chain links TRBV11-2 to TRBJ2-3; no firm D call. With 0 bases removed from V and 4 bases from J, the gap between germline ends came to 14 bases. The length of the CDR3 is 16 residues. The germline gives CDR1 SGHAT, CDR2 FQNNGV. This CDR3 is CASSLDAQVLSDTQYF. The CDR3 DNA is TGTGCCAGCAGCTTAGACGCGCAGGTTTTATCAGATACGCAGTATTTT. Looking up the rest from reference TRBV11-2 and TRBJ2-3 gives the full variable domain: EAGVAQSPRYKIIEKRQSVAFWCNPISGHATLYWYQQILGQGPKLLIQFQNNGVVDDSQLPKDRFSAERLKGVDSTLKIQPAKLEDSAVYLCASSLDAQVLSDTQYFGPGTRLTVL.

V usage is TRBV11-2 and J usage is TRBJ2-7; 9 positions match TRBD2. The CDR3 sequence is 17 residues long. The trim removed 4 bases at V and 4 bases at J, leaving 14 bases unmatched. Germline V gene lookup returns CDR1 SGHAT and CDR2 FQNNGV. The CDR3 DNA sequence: TGTGCCAGCAGCTCTAATAGCGGGAGTTTATTGCTTTACGAGCAGTACTTC. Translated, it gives CASSSNSGSLLLYEQYF.

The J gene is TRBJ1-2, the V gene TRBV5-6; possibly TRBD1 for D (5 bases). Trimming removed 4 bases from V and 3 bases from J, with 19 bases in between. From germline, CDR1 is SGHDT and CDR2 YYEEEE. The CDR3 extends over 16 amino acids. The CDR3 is CASSGRGWGKDYGYTF. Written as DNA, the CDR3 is TGTGCCAGCAGCGGGAGGGGCTGGGGGAAGGACTATGGCTACACCTTC.

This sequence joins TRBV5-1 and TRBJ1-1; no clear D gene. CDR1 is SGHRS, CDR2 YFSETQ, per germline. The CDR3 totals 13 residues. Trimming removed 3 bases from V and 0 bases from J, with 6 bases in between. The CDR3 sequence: CASSSQMNTEAFF. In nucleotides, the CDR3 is TGCGCCAGCAGCTCTCAGATGAACACTGAAGCTTTCTTT.

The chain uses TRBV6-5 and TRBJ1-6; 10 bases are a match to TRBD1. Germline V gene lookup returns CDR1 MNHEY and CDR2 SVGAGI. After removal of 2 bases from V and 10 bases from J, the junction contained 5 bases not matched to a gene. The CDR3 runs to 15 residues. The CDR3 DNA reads TGTGCCAGCAGTTACCGGGGACAGGGGACATCACCCCTCCACTTT. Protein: CASSYRGQGTSPLHF.

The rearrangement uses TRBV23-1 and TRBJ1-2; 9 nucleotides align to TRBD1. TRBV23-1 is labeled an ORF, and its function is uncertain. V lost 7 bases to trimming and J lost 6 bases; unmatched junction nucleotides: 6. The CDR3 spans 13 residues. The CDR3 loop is CASIPQGANGYTF. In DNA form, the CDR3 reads TGCGCCAGCATTCCACAGGGGGCTAATGGCTACACCTTC.

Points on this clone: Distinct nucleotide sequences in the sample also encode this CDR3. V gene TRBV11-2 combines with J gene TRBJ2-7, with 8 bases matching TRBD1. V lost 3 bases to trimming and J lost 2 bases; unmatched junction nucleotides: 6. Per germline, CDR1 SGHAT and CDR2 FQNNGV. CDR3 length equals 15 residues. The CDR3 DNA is TGTGCCAGCAGCTTGGACGGACAGGGAACCTACGAGCAGTACTTC. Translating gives CASSLDGQGTYEQYF.

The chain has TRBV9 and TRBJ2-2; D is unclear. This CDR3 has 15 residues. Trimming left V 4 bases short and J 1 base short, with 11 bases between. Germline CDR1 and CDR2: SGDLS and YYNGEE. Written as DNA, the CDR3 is TGTGCCAGCAGCCTTGCCCACAGGAACACCGGGGAGCTGTTTTTT. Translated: CASSLAHRNTGELFF.

CDR3 in amino acids: CASSLRGGYYEQYF. The CDR3 DNA follows: TGCGCCAGCAGCCTTCGGGGGGGTTACTACGAGCAGTACTTC. The chain couples TRBV5-1 to TRBJ2-7, with 8 nucleotides matching TRBD2. With 4 bases clipped from V and 3 bases from J, the junction kept 6 bases outside the gene matches. The CDR3 loop spans 14 amino acids. Germline CDR1 is SGHRS and CDR2 is YFSETQ.

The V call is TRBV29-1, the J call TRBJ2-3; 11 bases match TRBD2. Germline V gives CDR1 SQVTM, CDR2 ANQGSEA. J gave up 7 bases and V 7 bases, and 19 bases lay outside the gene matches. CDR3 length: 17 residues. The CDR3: CSAGGASGRSGRNTQYF. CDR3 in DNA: TGCAGCGCCGGGGGGGCTAGCGGGAGGTCGGGGAGAAATACGCAGTATTTT.

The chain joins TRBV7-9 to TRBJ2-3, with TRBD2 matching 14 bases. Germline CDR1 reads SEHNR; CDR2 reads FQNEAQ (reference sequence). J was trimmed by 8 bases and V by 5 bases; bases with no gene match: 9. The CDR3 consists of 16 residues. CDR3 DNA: TGTGCCAGCAGCCTCTGGACTAGCGGGGGGAGAGTTACGCAGTATTTT. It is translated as CASSLWTSGGRVTQYF.

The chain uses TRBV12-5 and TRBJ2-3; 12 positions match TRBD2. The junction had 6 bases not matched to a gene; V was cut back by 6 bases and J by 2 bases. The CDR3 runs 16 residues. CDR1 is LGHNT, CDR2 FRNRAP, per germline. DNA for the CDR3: TGTGCTAGTGGGACACTAGCGGGGGGTTACACAGATACGCAGTATTTT. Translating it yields CASGTLAGGYTDTQYF.

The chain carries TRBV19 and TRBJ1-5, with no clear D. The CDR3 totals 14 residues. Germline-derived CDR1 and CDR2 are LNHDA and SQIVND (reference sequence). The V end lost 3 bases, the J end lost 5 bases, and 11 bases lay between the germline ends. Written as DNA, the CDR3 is TGTGCCAGTAGTATGGAAGTTGGGCATCAGCCCCAGCATTTT. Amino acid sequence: CASSMEVGHQPQHF.

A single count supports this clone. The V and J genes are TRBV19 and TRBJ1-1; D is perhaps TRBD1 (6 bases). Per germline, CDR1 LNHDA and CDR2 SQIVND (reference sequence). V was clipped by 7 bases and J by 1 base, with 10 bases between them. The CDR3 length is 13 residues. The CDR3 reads CASTSQGNTEAFF. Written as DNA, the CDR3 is TGTGCCAGTACCTCACAGGGGAACACTGAAGCTTTCTTT.

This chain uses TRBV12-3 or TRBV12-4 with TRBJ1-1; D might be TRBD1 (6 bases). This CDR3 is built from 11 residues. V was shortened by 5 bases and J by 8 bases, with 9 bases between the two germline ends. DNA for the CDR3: TGTGCCAGCAGTCGGACAGAAGAAGCTTTCTTT. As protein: CASSRTEEAFF.

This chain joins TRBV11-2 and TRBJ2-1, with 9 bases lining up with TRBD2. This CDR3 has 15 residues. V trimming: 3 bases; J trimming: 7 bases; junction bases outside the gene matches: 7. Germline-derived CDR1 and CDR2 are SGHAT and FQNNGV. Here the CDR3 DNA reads TGTGCCAGCAGCTTTACGACCGGACTAGCGAATGAGCAGTTCTTC. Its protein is CASSFTTGLANEQFF.

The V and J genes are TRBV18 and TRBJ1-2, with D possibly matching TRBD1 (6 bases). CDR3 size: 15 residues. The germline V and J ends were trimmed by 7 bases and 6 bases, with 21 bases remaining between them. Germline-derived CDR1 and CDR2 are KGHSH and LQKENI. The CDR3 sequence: CASFQGGGRPHGYTF. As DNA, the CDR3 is TGTGCCAGCTTTCAAGGCGGGGGGCGACCCCATGGCTACACCTTC. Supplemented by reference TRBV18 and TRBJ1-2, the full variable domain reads NAGVMQNPRHLVRRRGQEARLRCSPMKGHSHVYWYRQLPEEGLKFMVYLQKENIIDESGMPKERFSAEFPKEGPSILRIQQVVRGDSAAYFCASFQGGGRPHGYTFGSGTRLTVV.

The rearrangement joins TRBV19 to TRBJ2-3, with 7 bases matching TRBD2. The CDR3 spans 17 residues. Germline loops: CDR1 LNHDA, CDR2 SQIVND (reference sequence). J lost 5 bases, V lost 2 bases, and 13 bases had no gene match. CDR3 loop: CASSIRVAGTGGDTQYF. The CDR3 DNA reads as TGTGCCAGTAGTATAAGGGTGGCGGGAACGGGGGGAGATACGCAGTATTTT.

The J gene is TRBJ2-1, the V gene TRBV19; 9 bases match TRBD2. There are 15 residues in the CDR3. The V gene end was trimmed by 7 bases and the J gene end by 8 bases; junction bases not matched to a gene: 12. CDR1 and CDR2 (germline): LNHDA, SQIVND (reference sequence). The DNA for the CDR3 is TGTGCCAGTAATCTACTAGCGGGCCGGGGGCATGAGCAGTTCTTC. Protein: CASNLLAGRGHEQFF.

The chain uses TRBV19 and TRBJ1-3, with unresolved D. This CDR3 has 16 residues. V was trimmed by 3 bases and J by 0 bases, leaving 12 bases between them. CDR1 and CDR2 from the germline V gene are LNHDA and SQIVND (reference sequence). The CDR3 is CASSISGMSSGNTIYF. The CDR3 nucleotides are TGTGCCAGTAGTATTAGCGGGATGTCCTCTGGAAACACCATATATTTT.

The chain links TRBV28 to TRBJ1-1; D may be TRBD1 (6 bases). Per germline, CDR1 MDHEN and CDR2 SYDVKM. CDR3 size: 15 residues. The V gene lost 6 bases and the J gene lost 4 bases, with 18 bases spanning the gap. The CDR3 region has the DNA TGTGCCAGCAGCTCCGTGGGGGCCTTGGGCACTGAAGCTTTCTTT. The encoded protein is CASSSVGALGTEAFF.